This TCR beta chain was found in a study of blood T cell repertoires in COVID-19. Study-wide background: COVID-19 samples, acute and convalescent, were from the United States, Italy and Spain. Sources were T cells, B-cell-depleted T cells, or PBMCs; the material itself was cDNA or gDNA.

V dropped 7 bases and J dropped 4 bases, with 13 bases sitting between them. The CDR3 runs to 13 residues. Germline lookup yields CDR1 SNHLY and CDR2 FYNNEI. Study processing details: Estimated nucleated cell counts came from reference gene primer amplification. This table comes from immunoSEQ multiplex PCR, and its TCRdb copy is limited to in-frame clones, with some not included. V and J calls and clone size are those listed in that table; D and trimming were worked out from the DNA. The data hold some 130,000 clones, with approximately 81% observed a single time. Source material: peripheral blood. This receptor was obtained from a man aged 55-75 years with acute or convalescent COVID-19. The rearrangement links TRBV2 to TRBJ1-2; D is possibly TRBD1 (5 bases). This chain's CDR3 is CASNPQESYGYTF. DNA for the CDR3: TGTGCCAGCAATCCACAGGAATCCTATGGCTACACCTTC. Full variable domain (rest looked up from reference TRBV2 and TRBJ1-2): EPEVTQTPSHQVTQMGQEVILRCVPISNHLYFYWYRQILGQKVEFLVSFYNNEISEKSEIFDDQFSVERPDGSNFTLKIRSTKLEDSAMYFCASNPQESYGYTFGSGTRLTVV.